The rows below give T cell receptor beta chains drawn from one sample of a study of blood T cells in healthy people across ages. Each CDR3 protein is one row after TCRdb ran MiXCR on the 5' RACE reads. The sample lists roughly 800,000 distinct CDR3 sequences; 30% to 45% were seen once. The specimen was blood. The receptor source for this set is a man aged 18 to 29 in good health. Each CDR3 is given with its conserved first and last residue. Fields, in order: D gene, J gene, clone size, CDR3 length, V gene, CDR3 protein, CDR3 DNA. D genes are given only for firm matches. Clone size, where shown, is once, few, many, or a class for clones that have expanded.

>.|TRBJ2-5|.|15|TRBV7-2
CASTLNGGLQETQYF
TGTGCCAGCACCCTAAACGGGGGTCTGCAAGAGACCCAGTACTTC
>.|TRBJ2-5|.|13|TRBV7-6
CASSVVNSETQYF
TGTGCCAGCAGCGTAGTGAATAGTGAGACCCAGTACTTC
>TRBD1|TRBJ1-5|.|14|TRBV19
CASSSRTGPQPQHF
TGTGCCAGTAGTAGCAGGACAGGGCCTCAGCCCCAGCATTTT
>.|TRBJ1-1|.|13|TRBV27
CASSLGSRTEAFF
TGTGCCAGCAGTCTCGGGAGTAGAACTGAAGCTTTCTTT
>TRBD1|TRBJ1-5|few|14|TRBV7-2
CASSLDSGGQPQHF
TGTGCCAGCAGCTTAGATTCAGGGGGTCAGCCCCAGCATTTT
>.|TRBJ2-2|.|13|TRBV20-1
CSASRTNTGELFF
TGCAGTGCTAGTCGAACGAACACCGGGGAGCTGTTTTTT
>.|TRBJ2-5|.|14|TRBV5-1
CASSLGSQQETQNF
TGCGCCAGCAGCTTAGGTAGTCAGCAAGAGACCCAGAACTTC
>.|TRBJ1-1|.|15|TRBV10-3
CAISEDGSANTEAFF
TGTGCCATCAGTGAGGACGGGTCCGCGAACACTGAAGCTTTCTTT
>.|TRBJ1-2|.|15|TRBV6-4
CASSDAAVANYGYTF
TGTGCCAGCAGTGACGCGGCAGTGGCTAACTATGGCTACACCTTC
>TRBD2|TRBJ2-3|few|14|TRBV20-1
CSARASGYTDTQYF
TGCAGTGCTAGAGCTAGCGGCTACACAGATACGCAGTATTTT
>.|TRBJ2-7|.|12|TRBV12-3/TRBV12-4
CASSLLRYEQYF
TGTGCCAGCAGTTTATTAAGGTACGAGCAGTACTTC
>.|TRBJ2-3|.|15|TRBV5-1
CASRRLGGFTDTQYF
TGCGCCAGCAGACGACTAGGGGGGTTCACAGATACGCAGTATTTT
>.|TRBJ2-5|few|13|TRBV6-5
CASSPIRGNEQYF
TGTGCCAGCAGTCCCATAAGGGGGAATGAGCAGTACTTC
>TRBD2|TRBJ2-3|.|17|TRBV2
CASRPPVLAGETDTQYF
TGTGCCAGCAGACCCCCGGTACTAGCGGGGGAGACAGATACGCAGTATTTT
>TRBD1|TRBJ1-1|.|16|TRBV5-1
CASSREPPDRGGEAFF
TGCGCCAGCAGCAGAGAACCACCAGACAGGGGGGGTGAAGCTTTCTTT
>.|TRBJ2-7|few|11|TRBV20-1
CSARQGTEQYF
TGCAGTGCTAGGCAGGGGACCGAGCAGTACTTC
>.|TRBJ1-2|many|14|TRBV28
CASSTGAGSYGYTF
TGTGCCAGCAGCACGGGGGCAGGGTCCTATGGCTACACCTTC
>.|TRBJ2-7|few|15|TRBV10-3
CAISDPGTTSDEQYF
TGTGCCATCAGTGACCCCGGGACCACCTCTGACGAGCAGTACTTC
>TRBD1|TRBJ2-3|few|15|TRBV5-1
CASGQGGSNANTQYF
TGCGCCAGCGGACAGGGGGGATCCAACGCAAATACGCAGTATTTT
>TRBD2|TRBJ2-5|.|14|TRBV29-1
CSASSGGGFNEQYF
TGCAGCGCATCGAGCGGGGGGGGGTTCAATGAGCAGTACTTC
>.|TRBJ2-7|many|13|TRBV7-2
CASSRVESYEQYF
TGTGCCAGCAGCCGGGTCGAGTCCTACGAGCAGTACTTC
>.|TRBJ1-1|few|11|TRBV12-3/TRBV12-4
CASRRGGEAFF
TGTGCCAGCCGTCGGGGTGGGGAAGCTTTCTTT
>.|TRBJ1-1|.|17|TRBV9
CASSVGPGGIGDTEAFF
TGTGCCAGCAGCGTAGGCCCCGGGGGGATTGGAGATACTGAAGCTTTCTTT
>.|TRBJ1-4|many|13|TRBV12-3/TRBV12-4
CASSVPTNEKLFF
TGTGCCAGCTCGGTACCAACTAATGAAAAACTGTTTTTT
>TRBD2|TRBJ2-2|few|16|TRBV4-3
CASSQAGGPNTGELFF
TGCGCCAGCAGCCAAGCGGGGGGGCCGAACACCGGGGAGCTGTTTTTT
>.|TRBJ1-6|many|15|TRBV12-3/TRBV12-4
CASSLGSQYNSPLHF
TGTGCCAGCAGTTTAGGGTCCCAATATAATTCACCCCTCCACTTT
>.|TRBJ2-1|.|16|TRBV6-2/TRBV6-3
CASSYNRGGPSSEQFF
TGTGCCAGCAGTTACAATAGGGGGGGGCCTTCTAGTGAGCAGTTCTTC
>.|TRBJ2-7|many|14|TRBV4-2
CASSQEYSAYEQYF
TGTGCCAGCAGCCAAGAGTACAGCGCCTACGAGCAGTACTTC
>TRBD1|TRBJ1-2|few|16|TRBV7-2
CASSLGGQGDAGGYTF
TGTGCCAGCAGCTTAGGAGGACAGGGAGATGCTGGTGGCTACACCTTC
>TRBD1|TRBJ2-1|.|17|TRBV5-1
CASSLWKGGQYYNEQFF
TGCGCCAGCAGCCTGTGGAAAGGGGGCCAATACTACAATGAGCAGTTCTTC
>.|TRBJ2-7|few|17|TRBV4-1
CASSQEGFDSLSYEQYF
TGCGCCAGCAGCCAAGAAGGGTTCGACAGCCTATCCTACGAGCAGTACTTC
>.|TRBJ2-1|.|14|TRBV5-1
CASSPGQTGNEQFF
TGCGCCAGCAGCCCCGGTCAAACGGGCAATGAGCAGTTCTTC
>.|TRBJ2-7|.|14|TRBV12-3/TRBV12-4
CASSVGRNSYEQYF
TGTGCCAGCAGTGTGGGACGGAACTCCTACGAGCAGTACTTC
>.|TRBJ1-2|.|14|TRBV4-1
CASSQEEGAYGYTF
TGCGCCAGCAGCCAAGAAGAGGGTGCCTATGGCTACACCTTC
>.|TRBJ1-3|few|15|TRBV11-2
CASSLTRGPGNTIYF
TGTGCCAGCAGCTTAACCCGCGGGCCTGGAAACACCATATATTTT
>.|TRBJ2-1|.|13|TRBV6-1
CASRRQDSYEQFF
TGTGCCAGCAGGAGACAGGACTCCTACGAGCAGTTCTTC
>TRBD1|TRBJ2-3|.|16|TRBV10-3
CAISEGGTGGADTQYF
TGTGCCATCAGTGAGGGGGGGACAGGGGGGGCAGATACGCAGTATTTT
>.|TRBJ2-3|few|17|TRBV6-6
CASTSDQGGAFTDTQYF
TGTGCCAGCACCTCAGACCAGGGGGGGGCTTTCACAGATACGCAGTATTTT
>.|TRBJ1-5|many|12|TRBV13
CASSLGVQPQHF
TGTGCCAGCAGCTTAGGGGTTCAGCCCCAGCATTTT
>.|TRBJ2-3|.|14|TRBV4-1
CAGSQDSGRDTQYF
TGCGCCGGCAGCCAAGATTCGGGGCGAGATACGCAGTATTTT
>.|TRBJ1-2|many|15|TRBV12-3/TRBV12-4
CASSRRWDRLFGYTF
TGTGCCAGCAGCCGACGGTGGGACCGACTCTTCGGCTACACCTTC
>.|TRBJ1-3|few|16|TRBV21-1
CASSNHRISSGNTIYF
TGTGCCAGCAGCAACCACAGGATTAGCTCTGGAAACACCATATATTTT
>.|TRBJ1-2|few|14|TRBV4-1
CASSQDRAGYGYTF
TGCGCCAGCAGCCAAGATCGGGCCGGCTATGGCTACACCTTC
>TRBD1|TRBJ2-2|.|16|TRBV9
CASSPHGTENTGELFF
TGTGCCAGCAGCCCACATGGGACAGAGAACACCGGGGAGCTGTTTTTT
>TRBD1|TRBJ1-5|.|16|TRBV2
CASSESPGQNNQPQHF
TGTGCCAGCAGTGAATCCCCGGGACAGAATAATCAGCCCCAGCATTTT
>.|TRBJ1-6|few|14|TRBV12-3/TRBV12-4
CASRPEGYNSPLHF
TGTGCCAGCAGGCCCGAGGGTTATAATTCACCCCTCCACTTT
>TRBD1|TRBJ1-2|.|15|TRBV20-1
CSPPHKTGGNYGYTF
TGCAGTCCCCCGCATAAAACAGGGGGCAACTATGGCTACACCTTC
>TRBD1|TRBJ1-6|.|16|TRBV7-9
CASSDGQGFYNSPLHF
TGTGCCAGCAGTGACGGACAGGGGTTTTATAATTCACCCCTCCACTTT
>TRBD1|TRBJ2-7|.|15|TRBV7-9
CASSFGTGLSNEQYF
TGTGCCAGCAGCTTCGGGACAGGGTTATCCAATGAGCAGTACTTC